Given below is one T cell receptor (beta chain) in context. Germline lookup yields CDR1 MDHEN and CDR2 SYDVKM. The CDR3 covers 15 residues. Unmatched junction bases numbered 14, after V lost 4 bases and J lost 11 bases. The data are from a study of blood T cell repertoires in COVID-19. Study details: COVID-19 samples collected from the United States, Italy and Spain covered acute and convalescent phases. From T cells, B-cell-depleted T cells, or PBMCs came the material, which was cDNA or gDNA.

The authors' processing: Amplified reference gene primers provided the basis for estimating nucleated cell counts. This table comes from immunoSEQ multiplex PCR, and its TCRdb copy is limited to in-frame clones, with some not included. V and J calls and clone size are as listed in that table; D and trimming were resolved from the DNA. Of some 76,000 clones listed, roughly 91% were seen once; the top ten hold approximately 10%. Sequencing used peripheral blood. The chain combines TRBV28 with TRBJ2-1; 7 nucleotides match TRBD1. The TCR sequence derives from a woman younger than 35 with acute or convalescent COVID-19. The CDR3 here is CASSSSRQGARKQFF. The CDR3, as DNA: TGTGCCAGCAGTTCTTCACGACAGGGTGCGAGAAAGCAGTTCTTC.